This T cell receptor beta chain was obtained from a study of beta chain features in type 1 diabetes. Findings and caveats of the study: Type 1 diabetes patients showed a moderate but significant shortening of TCRB CDR3s in all four CD4+ subsets.

Reverse transcribing all isolated RNA meant expressed TCRB transcripts were sequenced. Libraries were prepared by immunoSEQ multiplex PCR; TCRdb keeps only in-frame clonotypes and omits some of them. The sample consists of around 710,000 clones, around 12% of them appearing once. The CDR3 extends over 11 amino acids. CDR1 and CDR2 (germline): LGHNT, FRNRAP. Trimming stripped 3 bases from V and 1 base from J, with 0 bases between. This clone was observed a few times. The antigen is unknown. The chain is built from TRBV12-5 and TRBJ2-5; no reliable D call. This sequence was found in a man aged 30 to 39 with type 1 diabetes. The specimen sequenced was naive CD4+ T cells from blood. The CDR3 bases are TGTGCTAGTGGTTTCCAAGAGACCCAGTACTTC. Amino acids: CASGFQETQYF.